This record looks at one T cell receptor beta chain sequence and its context. The CDR3 sequence is 15 residues long. Germline CDR1 and CDR2: SGDLS and YYNGEE. The germline V and J ends were trimmed by 0 bases and 0 bases, with 9 bases remaining between them. This sample was taken from a study of blood T cell repertoires in COVID-19. Sequenced by immunoSEQ multiplex PCR; TCRdb stores in-frame clones only, minus some. The data contain more than 120,000 clones, 84% of them seen just once; the ten biggest clones take up approximately 5%. Sequenced material: peripheral blood. The genes are TRBV9 and TRBJ1-1; D is ambiguous. This sequence originates from a human donor in a cohort sampled during active COVID-19. The CDR3 protein is CASSVGGGLNTEAFF. CDR3 DNA sequence: TGTGCCAGCAGCGTAGGGGGAGGCCTGAACACTGAAGCTTTCTTT.